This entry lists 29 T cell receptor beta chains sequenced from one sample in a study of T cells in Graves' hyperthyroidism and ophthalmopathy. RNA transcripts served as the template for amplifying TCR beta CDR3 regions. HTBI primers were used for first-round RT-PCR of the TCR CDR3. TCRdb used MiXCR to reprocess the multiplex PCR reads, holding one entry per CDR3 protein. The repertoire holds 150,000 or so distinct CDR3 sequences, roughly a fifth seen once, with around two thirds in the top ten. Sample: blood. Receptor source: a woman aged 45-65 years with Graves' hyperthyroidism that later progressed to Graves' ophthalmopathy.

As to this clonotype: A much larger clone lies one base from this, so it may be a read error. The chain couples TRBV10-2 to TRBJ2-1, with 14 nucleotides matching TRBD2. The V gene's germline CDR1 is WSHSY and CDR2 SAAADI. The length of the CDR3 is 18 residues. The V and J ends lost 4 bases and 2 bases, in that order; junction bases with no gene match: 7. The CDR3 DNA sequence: TGCGCCAGCAGTGGGACTAGCGGGAGGCGTAGGGCCTACAATGAGCAGTTCTTC. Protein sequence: CASSGTSGRRRAYNEQFF.

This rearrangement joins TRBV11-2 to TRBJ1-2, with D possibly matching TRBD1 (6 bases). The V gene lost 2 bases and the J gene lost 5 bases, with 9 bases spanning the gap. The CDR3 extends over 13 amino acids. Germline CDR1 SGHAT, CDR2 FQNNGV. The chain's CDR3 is CASSLLGAYGYTF. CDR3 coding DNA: TGTGCCAGCAGCTTATTGGGGGCGTATGGCTACACCTTC.

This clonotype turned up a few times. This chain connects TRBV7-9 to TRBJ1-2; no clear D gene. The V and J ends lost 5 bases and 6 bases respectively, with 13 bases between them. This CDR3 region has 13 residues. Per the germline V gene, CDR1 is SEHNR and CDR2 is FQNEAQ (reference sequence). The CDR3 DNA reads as TGTGCCAGCAGCCTAACAAAGGGAGATGGCTACACCTTC. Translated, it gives CASSLTKGDGYTF.

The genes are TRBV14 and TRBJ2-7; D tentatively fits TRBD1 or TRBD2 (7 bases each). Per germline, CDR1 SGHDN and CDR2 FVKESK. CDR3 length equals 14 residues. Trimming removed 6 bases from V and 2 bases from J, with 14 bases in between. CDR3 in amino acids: CASSRQGLPYEQYF. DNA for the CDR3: TGTGCCAGCAGTCGACAGGGACTACCCTACGAGCAGTACTTC. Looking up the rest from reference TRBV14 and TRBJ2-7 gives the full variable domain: EAGVTQFPSHSVIEKGQTVTLRCDPISGHDNLYWYRRVMGKEIKFLLHFVKESKQDESGMPNNRFLAERTGGTYSTLKVQPAELEDSGVYFCASSRQGLPYEQYFGPGTRLTVT.

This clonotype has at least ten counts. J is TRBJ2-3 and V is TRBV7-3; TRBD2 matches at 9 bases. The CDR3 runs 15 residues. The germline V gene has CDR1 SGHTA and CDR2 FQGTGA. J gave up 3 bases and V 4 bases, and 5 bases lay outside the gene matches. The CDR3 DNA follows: TGTGCCAGCAGCTCTCGGACTAGCGAGACAGATACGCAGTATTTT. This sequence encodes CASSSRTSETDTQYF.

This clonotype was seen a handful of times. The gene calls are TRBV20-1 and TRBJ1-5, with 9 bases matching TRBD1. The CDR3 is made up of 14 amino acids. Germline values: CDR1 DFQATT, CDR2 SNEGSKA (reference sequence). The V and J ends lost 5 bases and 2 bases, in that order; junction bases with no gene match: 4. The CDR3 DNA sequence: TGCAGTGCTTTCCGGGACAGGGGCAATCAGCCCCAGCATTTT. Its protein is CSAFRDRGNQPQHF.

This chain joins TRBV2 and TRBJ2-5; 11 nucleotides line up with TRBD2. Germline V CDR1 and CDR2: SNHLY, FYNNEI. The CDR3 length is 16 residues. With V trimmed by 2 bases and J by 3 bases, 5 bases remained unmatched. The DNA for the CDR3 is TGTGCCAGCAGTGAATTAGCGGGAGGGCCTAAAGAGACCCAGTACTTC. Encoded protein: CASSELAGGPKETQYF.

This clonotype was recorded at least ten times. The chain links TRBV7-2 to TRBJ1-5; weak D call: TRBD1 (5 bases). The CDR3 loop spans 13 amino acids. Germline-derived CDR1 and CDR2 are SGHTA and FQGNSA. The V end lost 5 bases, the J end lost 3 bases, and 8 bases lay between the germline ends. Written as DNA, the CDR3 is TGTGCCAGCAGCAGACAGTCCAATCAGCCCCAGCATTTT. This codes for CASSRQSNQPQHF.

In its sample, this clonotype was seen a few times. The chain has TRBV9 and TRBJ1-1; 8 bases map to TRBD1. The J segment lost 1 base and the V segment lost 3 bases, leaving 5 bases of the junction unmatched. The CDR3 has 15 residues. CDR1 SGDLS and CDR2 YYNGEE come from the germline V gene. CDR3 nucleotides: TGTGCCAGCAGCGGCGAACAGGGGGGGAACACTGAAGCTTTCTTT. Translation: CASSGEQGGNTEAFF.

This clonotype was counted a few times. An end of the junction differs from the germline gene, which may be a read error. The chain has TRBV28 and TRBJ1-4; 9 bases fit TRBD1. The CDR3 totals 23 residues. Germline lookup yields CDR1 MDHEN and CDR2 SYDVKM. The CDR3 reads CAGSPTMGQGNRFRDTTNEKLFF. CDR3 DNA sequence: TGTGCCGGCAGTCCGACTATGGGACAGGGTAACAGATTCAGAGATACAACTAATGAAAAACTGTTTTTT.

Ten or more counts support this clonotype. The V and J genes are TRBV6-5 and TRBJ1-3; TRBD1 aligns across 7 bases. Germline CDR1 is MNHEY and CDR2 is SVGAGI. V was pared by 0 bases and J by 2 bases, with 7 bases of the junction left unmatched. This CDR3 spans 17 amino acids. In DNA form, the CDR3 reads TGTGCCAGCAGTTACTCGCTGGACAGGTTAACTGGAAACACCATATATTTT. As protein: CASSYSLDRLTGNTIYF.

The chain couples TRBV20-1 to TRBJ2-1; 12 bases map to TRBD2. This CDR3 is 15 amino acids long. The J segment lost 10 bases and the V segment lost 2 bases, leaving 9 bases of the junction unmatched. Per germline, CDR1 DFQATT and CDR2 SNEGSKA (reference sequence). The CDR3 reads CSARKRETSGSEQFF. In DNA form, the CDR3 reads TGCAGTGCTAGAAAGCGTGAGACTAGCGGGAGCGAGCAGTTCTTC.

The CDR3 coding sequence is TGTGCCAGCAGCTTAGTAGCGAACACCGGGGAGCTGTTTTTT. As protein: CASSLVANTGELFF. The chain combines TRBV7-9 with TRBJ2-2, with D unclear. The CDR3 consists of 14 residues. Germline CDR1 reads SEHNR; CDR2 reads FQNEAQ (reference sequence). V was clipped by 1 base and J by 0 bases, with 3 bases between them.

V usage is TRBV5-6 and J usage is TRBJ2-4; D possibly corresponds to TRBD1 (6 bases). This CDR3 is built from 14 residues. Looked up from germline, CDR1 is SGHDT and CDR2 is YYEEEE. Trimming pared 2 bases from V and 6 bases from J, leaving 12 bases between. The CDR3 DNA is TGTGCCAGCAGCTTTCCCGGACAGTCAAACATTCAGTACTTC. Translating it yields CASSFPGQSNIQYF.

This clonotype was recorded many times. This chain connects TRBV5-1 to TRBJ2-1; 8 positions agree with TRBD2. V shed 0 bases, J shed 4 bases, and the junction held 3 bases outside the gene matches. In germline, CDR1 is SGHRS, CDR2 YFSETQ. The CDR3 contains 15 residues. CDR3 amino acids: CASSLVSGTYNEQFF. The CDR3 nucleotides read TGCGCCAGCAGCTTGGTTAGCGGGACATACAATGAGCAGTTCTTC.

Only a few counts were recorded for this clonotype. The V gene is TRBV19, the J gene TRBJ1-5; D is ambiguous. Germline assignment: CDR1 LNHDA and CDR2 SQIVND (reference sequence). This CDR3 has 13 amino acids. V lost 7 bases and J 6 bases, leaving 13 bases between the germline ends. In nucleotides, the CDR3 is TGTGCCAGTACCCCGAGCCGGGGTCAGCCCCAGCATTTT. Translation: CASTPSRGQPQHF.

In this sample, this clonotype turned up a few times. The CDR3 reads CASSTTGYNEQFF. The CDR3 nucleotides are TGTGCCAGCAGCACCACAGGTTACAATGAGCAGTTCTTC. The chain joins TRBV5-4 to TRBJ2-1, with D perhaps matching TRBD1 (5 bases). This CDR3 has 13 amino acids. CDR1 is SGHNT and CDR2 is YYREEE in the germline V gene (reference sequence). V lost 4 bases, J lost 4 bases, and 9 bases lay in between.

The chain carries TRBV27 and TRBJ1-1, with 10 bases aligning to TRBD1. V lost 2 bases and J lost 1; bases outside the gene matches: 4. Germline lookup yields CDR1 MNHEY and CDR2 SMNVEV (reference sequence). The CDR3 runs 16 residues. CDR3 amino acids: CASSLAGQGGNTEAFF. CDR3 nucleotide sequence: TGTGCCAGCAGTTTAGCCGGACAGGGGGGGAACACTGAAGCTTTCTTT.

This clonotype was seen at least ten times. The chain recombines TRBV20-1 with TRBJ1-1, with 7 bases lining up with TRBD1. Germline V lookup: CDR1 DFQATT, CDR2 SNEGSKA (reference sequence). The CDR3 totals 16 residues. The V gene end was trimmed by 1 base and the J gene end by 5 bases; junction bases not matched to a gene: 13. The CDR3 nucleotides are TGCAGTGCTAGAGGAATTTCAGGGGGGGCGCCTACTGAAGCTTTCTTT. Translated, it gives CSARGISGGAPTEAFF.

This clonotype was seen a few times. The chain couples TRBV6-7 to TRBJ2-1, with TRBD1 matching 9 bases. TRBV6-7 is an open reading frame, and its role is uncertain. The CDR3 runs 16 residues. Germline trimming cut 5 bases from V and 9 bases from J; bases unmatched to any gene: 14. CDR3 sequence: CASSVTDRGALGEQFF. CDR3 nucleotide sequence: TGTGCCAGCAGTGTTACAGACAGGGGGGCCCTTGGTGAGCAGTTCTTC.

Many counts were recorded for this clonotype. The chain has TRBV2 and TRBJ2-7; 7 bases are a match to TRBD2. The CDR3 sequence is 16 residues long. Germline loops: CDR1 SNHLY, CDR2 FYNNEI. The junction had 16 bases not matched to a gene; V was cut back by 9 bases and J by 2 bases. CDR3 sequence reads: CASVPFAGGSAYEQYF. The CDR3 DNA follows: TGTGCCAGTGTTCCCTTTGCGGGCGGGAGTGCCTACGAGCAGTACTTC. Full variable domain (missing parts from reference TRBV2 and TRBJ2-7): EPEVTQTPSHQVTQMGQEVILRCVPISNHLYFYWYRQILGQKVEFLVSFYNNEISEKSEIFDDQFSVERPDGSNFTLKIRSTKLEDSAMYFCASVPFAGGSAYEQYFGPGTRLTVT.

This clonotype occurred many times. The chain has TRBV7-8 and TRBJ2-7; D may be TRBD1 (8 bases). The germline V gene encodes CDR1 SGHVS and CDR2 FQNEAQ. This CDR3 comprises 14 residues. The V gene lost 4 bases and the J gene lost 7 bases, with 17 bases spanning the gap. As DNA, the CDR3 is TGTGCCAGCAGCTCACGAACAGGGGGGGCTGAGCAGTACTTC. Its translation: CASSSRTGGAEQYF.

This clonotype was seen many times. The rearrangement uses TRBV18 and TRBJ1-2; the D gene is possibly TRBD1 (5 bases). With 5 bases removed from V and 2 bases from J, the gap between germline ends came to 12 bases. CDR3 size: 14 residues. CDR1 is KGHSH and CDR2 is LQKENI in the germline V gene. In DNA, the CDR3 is TGTGCCAGCTCAGGGGACGGCGGAAACTATGGCTACACCTTC. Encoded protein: CASSGDGGNYGYTF. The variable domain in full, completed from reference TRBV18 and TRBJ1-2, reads NAGVMQNPRHLVRRRGQEARLRCSPMKGHSHVYWYRQLPEEGLKFMVYLQKENIIDESGMPKERFSAEFPKEGPSILRIQQVVRGDSAAYFCASSGDGGNYGYTFGSGTRLTVV.

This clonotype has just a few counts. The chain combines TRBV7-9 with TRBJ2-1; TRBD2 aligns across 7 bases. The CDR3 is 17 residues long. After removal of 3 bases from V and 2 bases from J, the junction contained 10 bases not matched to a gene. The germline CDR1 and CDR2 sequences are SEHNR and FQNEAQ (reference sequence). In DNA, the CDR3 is TGTGCCAGCAGCTTTTACCGGGGACTACTCACCTACAATGAGCAGTTCTTC. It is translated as CASSFYRGLLTYNEQFF.

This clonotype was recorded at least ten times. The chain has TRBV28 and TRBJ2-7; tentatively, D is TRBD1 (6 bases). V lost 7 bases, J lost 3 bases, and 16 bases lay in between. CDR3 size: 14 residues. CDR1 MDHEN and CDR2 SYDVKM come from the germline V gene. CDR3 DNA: TGTGCCAGCATTGCGACAGGCGGAGACTACGAGCAGTACTTC. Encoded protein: CASIATGGDYEQYF.

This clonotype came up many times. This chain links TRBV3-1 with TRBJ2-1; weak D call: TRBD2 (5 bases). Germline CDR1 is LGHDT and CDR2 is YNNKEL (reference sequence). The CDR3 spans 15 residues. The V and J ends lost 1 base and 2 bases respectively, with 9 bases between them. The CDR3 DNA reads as TGTGCCAGCAGCCAAGGGACTCCCGCCTACAATGAGCAGTTCTTC. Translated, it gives CASSQGTPAYNEQFF.

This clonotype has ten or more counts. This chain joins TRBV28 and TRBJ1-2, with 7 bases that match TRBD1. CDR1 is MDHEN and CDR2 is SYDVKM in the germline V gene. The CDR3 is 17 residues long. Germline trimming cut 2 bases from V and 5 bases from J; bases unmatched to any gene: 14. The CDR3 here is CASSLAGTPKGAYGYTF. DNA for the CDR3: TGTGCCAGCAGTTTAGCCGGGACCCCTAAGGGGGCATATGGCTACACCTTC.

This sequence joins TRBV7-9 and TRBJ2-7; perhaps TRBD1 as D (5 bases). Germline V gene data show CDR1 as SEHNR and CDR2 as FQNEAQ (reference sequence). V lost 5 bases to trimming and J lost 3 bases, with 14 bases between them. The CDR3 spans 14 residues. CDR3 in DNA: TGTGCCAGCAGCCCCAGCAACAGGCTCTACGAGCAGTACTTC. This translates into CASSPSNRLYEQYF.

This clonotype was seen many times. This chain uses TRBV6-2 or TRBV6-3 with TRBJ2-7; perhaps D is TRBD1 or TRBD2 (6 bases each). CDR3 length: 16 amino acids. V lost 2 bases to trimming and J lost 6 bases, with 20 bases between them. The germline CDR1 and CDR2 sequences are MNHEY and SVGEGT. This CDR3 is CASSYIGGLGAAEQYF. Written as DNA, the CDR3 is TGTGCCAGCAGTTACATCGGGGGCCTCGGGGCGGCCGAGCAGTACTTC.